A selection of T cell receptor beta chains follows, all from one sample in a study of identical twins. TCRdb passed the 5' RACE reads through MiXCR, listing each CDR3 protein once. The sample comprises around 1.7 million distinct CDR3 sequences, about 32% of which are singletons, and about 0.27% rests with the top ten. The sample comprised cord blood. These receptors were taken from a newborn girl in good health. The conserved cysteine and the conserved F or W are not part of the CDR3 here.

TRBJ2-7	TRBV14	ASSQDLVVAGYEQY
TRBJ1-3	TRBV21-1	ASSKSHGQASSGNTIY
TRBJ2-5	TRBV28	ASSWGLYNEQY
TRBJ1-2	TRBV7-2	ASSLGGFGGQGFGYT
TRBJ1-2	TRBV7-2	ASSDWVYGYT
TRBJ2-1	TRBV12-3/TRBV12-4	ASSFPGRNEQF
TRBJ1-1	TRBV12-3/TRBV12-4	ASSLWLGDRAAF
TRBJ2-3	TRBV10-2	ASSESLSGRGGTDTQY
TRBJ1-1	TRBV6-1	ASSTQGMNTEAF
TRBJ2-5	TRBV27	ASRRQETQY
TRBJ1-1	TRBV12-3/TRBV12-4	ASSLSGQGAEAF
TRBJ1-5	TRBV12-5	ASGLGSNQPQH
-	TRBV7-6	ASSKRGLAAYEQY
TRBJ2-3	TRBV27	ASVRAGSDTQY
TRBJ1-1	TRBV29-1	SATGGITEAF
TRBJ1-4	TRBV6-1	ASSDGTGGGKLF
TRBJ1-2	TRBV13	ASSPRDGLYGYT
TRBJ2-7	TRBV18	AGSSGQSYEQY
TRBJ1-2	TRBV2	ASIPEGNYGYT
TRBJ2-1	TRBV24-1	ATSDDRLAVGNEQF
TRBJ2-6	TRBV5-4	AIASSGANVLT
-	TRBV12-3/TRBV12-4	ASRATTRGTQY
TRBJ2-3	TRBV12-3/TRBV12-4	ASRSRQADTQY
TRBJ1-2	TRBV20-1	SARDAILGYT
TRBJ2-3	TRBV30	AWIPHRGTDTQY
TRBJ1-3	TRBV11-1	ASSRGTRNTIY
TRBJ2-1	TRBV24-1	ATKGTTNNEQF
TRBJ1-1	TRBV10-3	AIRDRQGPLNTEAF
TRBJ1-2	TRBV2	ASSDTGSRAHLYGYT
TRBJ1-5	TRBV4-1	ASSRQDQPQH